Below, 6 T cell receptor beta chains from the same sample are listed, as sequenced in a study of shared T cell receptors in the human thymus. Some clones are missing from TCRdb's copy, which holds only in-frame ones; the method was immunoSEQ multiplex PCR. The table lists 55,000 to 80,000 clones, over 90% of them singletons. Specimen: thymocytes. The receptors were gathered from a human donor.

The chain combines TRBV28 with TRBJ2-6; TRBD1 aligns across 8 bases. The V gene end was trimmed by 2 bases and the J gene end by 0 bases; junction bases not matched to a gene: 3. In germline, CDR1 is MDHEN, CDR2 SYDVKM. The CDR3 totals 17 residues. CDR3 nucleotides: TGTGCCAGCAGTTTAGACAGGGGAAGCTCTGGGGCCAACGTCCTGACTTTC. This sequence encodes CASSLDRGSSGANVLTF.

The CDR3 loop reads CASSPGSLSGNTIYF. CDR3 bases: TGTGCCAGCAGTCCCGGATCGTTGTCTGGAAACACCATATATTTT. The chain links TRBV27 to TRBJ1-3; D gene unclear. The V and J ends lost 5 bases and 1 base respectively, with 12 bases between them. The CDR3 extends over 15 amino acids. Germline V lookup: CDR1 MNHEY, CDR2 SMNVEV (reference sequence).

The chain recombines TRBV4-1 with TRBJ1-5; D unclear. The CDR3 runs to 16 residues. Germline V gene data show CDR1 as MGHRA and CDR2 as YSYEKL. Trimming stripped 1 base from V and 5 bases from J, with 15 bases between. CDR3 coding DNA: TGCGCCAGCAGCCAAGGTTTACGGCACAACTATCAGCCCCAGCATTTT. This translates into CASSQGLRHNYQPQHF.

J is TRBJ1-6 and V is TRBV10-3; D unresolved. This CDR3 spans 17 amino acids. The germline V gene encodes CDR1 ENHRY and CDR2 SYGVKD. Deletions cut 10 bases from V and 2 bases from J, with 21 bases between. DNA of the CDR3: TGTGCCACCCTGGGTCGCAGCCAACTACCCTATAATTCACCCCTCCACTTT. Translated, it gives CATLGRSQLPYNSPLHF.

J is TRBJ1-1 and V is TRBV25-1; 9 bases line up with TRBD1. This CDR3 has 15 residues. V lost 4 bases and J lost 6; bases outside the gene matches: 9. The germline CDR1 and CDR2 sequences are MGHDK and SYGVNS. CDR3 loop: CASSGPGQGHSEAFF. The CDR3 bases are TGTGCCAGCAGTGGCCCGGGACAGGGTCATTCTGAAGCTTTCTTT.

The V gene is TRBV4-3, the J gene TRBJ2-7, with TRBD2 as a possible D gene (7 bases). Trimming shortened V by 4 bases and J by 7 bases, and 14 bases separated the two germline ends. The CDR3 runs 13 residues. CDR1 LGHNA and CDR2 YSLEER come from the germline V gene. This CDR3 is CASSLGGAGEQYF. The DNA of the CDR3 is TGCGCCAGCAGCCTTGGGGGGGCGGGGGAGCAGTACTTC.